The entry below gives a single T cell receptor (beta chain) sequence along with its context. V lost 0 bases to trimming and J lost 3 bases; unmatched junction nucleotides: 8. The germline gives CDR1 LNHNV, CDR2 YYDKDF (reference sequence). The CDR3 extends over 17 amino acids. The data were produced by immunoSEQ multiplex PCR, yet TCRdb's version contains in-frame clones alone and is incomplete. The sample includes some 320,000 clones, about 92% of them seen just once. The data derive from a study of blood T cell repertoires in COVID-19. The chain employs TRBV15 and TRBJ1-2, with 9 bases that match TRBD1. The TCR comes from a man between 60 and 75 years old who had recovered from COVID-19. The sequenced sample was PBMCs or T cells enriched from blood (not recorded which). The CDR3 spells CATSRDPMTGGHYGYTF. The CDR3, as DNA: TGTGCCACCAGCAGAGACCCCATGACAGGGGGTCACTATGGCTACACCTTC.